These 22 T cell receptor beta chains share one sample of origin, sequenced in a study of shared clonotypes between healthy human individuals. Libraries were prepared by immunoSEQ multiplex PCR; TCRdb keeps only in-frame clonotypes and omits some of them. This sample yields about a million clones, of which 60% to 80% are seen a single time; approximately 1.5% belongs to the top ten. Sequencing was done on a sample of memory CD4+ T cells sorted from blood. As to subset: CD45RA-negative fraction. These receptors were obtained from a man aged 18 to 29 in good health.

The rearrangement joins TRBV7-9 to TRBJ1-4; a weak D match, TRBD1 (5 bases). The CDR3 contains 12 residues. Germline CDR1 is SEHNR and CDR2 is FQNEAQ (reference sequence). Trimming cost V 5 bases and J 7 bases, with 8 bases left between them. The CDR3 region is CASSLGPEKLFF. CDR3 bases: TGTGCCAGCAGCCTGGGGCCTGAAAAACTGTTTTTT. The full variable domain, completed using reference TRBV7-9 and TRBJ1-4, is DTGVSQNPRHKITKRGQNVTFRCDPISEHNRLYWYRQTLGQGPEFLTYFQNEAQLEKSRLLSDRFSAERPKGSFSTLEIQRTEQGDSAMYLCASSLGPEKLFFGSGTQLSVL.

This chain links TRBV25-1 with TRBJ2-3; D gene uncertain. Trimming removed 4 bases at V and 4 bases at J, with 6 bases between. CDR3 size: 12 residues. Germline V lookup: CDR1 MGHDK, CDR2 SYGVNS. For the CDR3, the DNA is TGTGCCAGCAGTGCTCCCCCAGATACGCAGTATTTT. Its protein is CASSAPPDTQYF.

The chain joins TRBV2 to TRBJ2-5, with D possibly being TRBD2 (7 bases). Germline V CDR1 and CDR2: SNHLY, FYNNEI. The V end lost 11 bases, the J end lost 1 base, and 14 bases lay between the germline ends. The CDR3 is made up of 13 amino acids. CDR3 bases: TGTGCCCTTCGGGCGGGGGCCCAAGAGACCCAGTACTTC. It is translated as CALRAGAQETQYF.

This clone has more than one count but fewer than ten. V is TRBV11-3 and J is TRBJ2-1; 11 bases line up with TRBD2. V trimming: 6 bases; J trimming: 5 bases; junction bases outside the gene matches: 6. Germline V gives CDR1 SGHNT, CDR2 YENEEA. The CDR3 totals 15 residues. The CDR3 nucleotides are TGTGCCAGCAGTTTGGGACTAGCGGAACACAATGAGCAGTTCTTC. Its protein is CASSLGLAEHNEQFF. The full variable domain, completed using reference TRBV11-3 and TRBJ2-1, is EAGVVQSPRYKIIEKKQPVAFWCNPISGHNTLYWYLQNLGQGPELLIRYENEEAVDDSQLPKDRFSAERLKGVDSTLKIQPAELGDSAVYLCASSLGLAEHNEQFFGPGTRLTVL.

The rearrangement links TRBV19 to TRBJ2-1; 11 nucleotides match TRBD2. Germline CDR1 reads LNHDA; CDR2 reads SQIVND (reference sequence). This CDR3 is 15 amino acids long. V shed 8 bases, J shed 4 bases, and the junction held 7 bases outside the gene matches. As DNA, the CDR3 is TGTGCCAGTGGCCCCGGGACTAGCGGATACAATGAGCAGTTCTTC. Translation: CASGPGTSGYNEQFF.

This clone was observed once. V is TRBV15 and J is TRBJ1-1; D remains unclear. This CDR3 is 13 amino acids long. Germline loops: CDR1 LNHNV, CDR2 YYDKDF (reference sequence). The V end lost 8 bases, the J end lost 1 base, and 11 bases lay between the germline ends. The CDR3 region has the DNA TGTGCCACCGCCAGACTACCGAACACTGAAGCTTTCTTT. It translates to CATARLPNTEAFF.

This chain uses TRBV10-3 with TRBJ2-2, with TRBD2 matching 7 bases. V lost 3 bases and J lost 2; bases outside the gene matches: 0. The V gene's germline CDR1 is ENHRY and CDR2 SYGVKD. This CDR3 has 14 residues. The CDR3 region has the DNA TGTGCCATCAGTGAAGCGGGAAACACCGGGGAGCTGTTTTTT. Amino acids: CAISEAGNTGELFF.

Details on this clone: A much larger clone lies a single base off, so this may be a read error. This CDR3 is also generated by other DNA sequences in the sample. The chain recombines TRBV2 with TRBJ2-2; D gene uncertain. CDR3 length equals 13 residues. Germline V gives CDR1 SNHLY, CDR2 FYNNEI. Trimming took off 2 bases at V and 2 bases at J, with 3 bases between the two ends. The CDR3 DNA follows: TGTGCCAGCAGTGAACAAAACACCGGGGAGCTGTTTTTT. Amino acids: CASSEQNTGELFF.

V and J are TRBV2 and TRBJ1-1; 10 bases agree with TRBD1. The CDR3 runs 14 residues. Trimming cost V 6 bases and J 3 bases; bases outside gene matches: 4. CDR1 and CDR2 from the germline V gene are SNHLY and FYNNEI. CDR3 in DNA: TGTGCCAGCAGGGACAGGGGGATGGACACTGAAGCTTTCTTT. Its protein product is CASRDRGMDTEAFF.

The chain is built from TRBV15 and TRBJ2-5; the D is unclear. The CDR3 runs to 15 residues. Germline CDR1 reads LNHNV; CDR2 reads YYDKDF (reference sequence). The ends were cut back, 0 bases at V and 5 bases at J, with 13 bases in the middle. CDR3 coding DNA: TGTGCCACCAGCAGAGATCTGGGGTTTATGGAGACCCAGTACTTC. Translating it yields CATSRDLGFMETQYF. Full variable domain (remainder filled in from reference TRBV15 and TRBJ2-5): DAMVIQNPRYQVTQFGKPVTLSCSQTLNHNVMYWYQQKSSQAPKLLFHYYDKDFNNEADTPDNFQSRRPNTSFCFLDIRSPGLGDTAMYLCATSRDLGFMETQYFGPGTRLLVL.

The CDR3 DNA reads as TGTGCCAGCAGTTACTCAAGGGGTTATAATGAAAAACTGTTTTTT. Protein product: CASSYSRGYNEKLFF. The chain carries TRBV6-5 and TRBJ1-4; D may be TRBD1 (5 bases). CDR3 length equals 15 residues. V was pared by 0 bases and J by 4 bases, with 9 bases between. Germline CDR1 is MNHEY and CDR2 is SVGAGI.

The CDR3 DNA sequence: TGCGCCAGCAGCTTGGCCCCGGGACTAGGTGTCAATGATGAGCAGTTCTTC. Protein product: CASSLAPGLGVNDEQFF. J is TRBJ2-1 and V is TRBV5-1; 8 bases agree with TRBD2. Losses at the gene ends were 0 bases for V and 8 bases for J; bases not matched to a gene: 13. Germline V gene lookup returns CDR1 SGHRS and CDR2 YFSETQ. The length of the CDR3 is 17 residues.

This chain uses TRBV29-1 with TRBJ1-1; D unresolved. Deletions cut 3 bases from V and 4 bases from J, with 15 bases between. CDR3 length: 14 amino acids. Germline values: CDR1 SQVTM, CDR2 ANQGSEA. CDR3 protein: CSVEVRALFTEAFF. CDR3 nucleotide sequence: TGCAGCGTTGAGGTCCGGGCCCTTTTCACTGAAGCTTTCTTT.

V usage is TRBV6-5 and J usage is TRBJ2-2; 8 nucleotides match TRBD2. J was trimmed by 4 bases and V by 6 bases; bases with no gene match: 7. Per germline, CDR1 MNHEY and CDR2 SVGAGI. This CDR3 is built from 15 residues. CDR3 amino acids: CASRLSGGPTGELFF. In DNA, the CDR3 is TGTGCCAGCAGACTGAGCGGGGGACCCACCGGGGAGCTGTTTTTT.

The V call is TRBV19, the J call TRBJ2-7; D possibly corresponds to TRBD2 (7 bases). Deletions cut 4 bases from V and 0 bases from J, with 10 bases between. Germline lookup yields CDR1 LNHDA and CDR2 SQIVND (reference sequence). This CDR3 spans 14 amino acids. CDR3 sequence reads: CASSSGGSSYEQYF. CDR3 in DNA: TGTGCCAGTAGTAGCGGGGGCAGCTCCTACGAGCAGTACTTC.

V and J are TRBV20-1 and TRBJ2-7; possible D gene TRBD2, 6 bases. CDR1 and CDR2 from the germline V gene are DFQATT and SNEGSKA (reference sequence). Trimming removed 7 bases at V and 5 bases at J, with 9 bases between. The length of the CDR3 is 10 residues. The CDR3 spells CSGRGNEQYF. The CDR3 nucleotides are TGCAGTGGTCGGGGGAACGAGCAGTACTTC.

The sample holds a few counts of this clone. V usage is TRBV7-2 and J usage is TRBJ1-6; D not certain. Germline CDR1 SGHTA, CDR2 FQGNSA. Between the trimmed V and J ends, which lost 5 bases and 8 bases, there was a span of 7 bases. The CDR3 sequence is 12 residues long. CDR3 protein: CASSRVDSPLHF. In DNA form, the CDR3 reads TGTGCCAGCAGCCGAGTGGATTCACCCCTCCACTTT.

The chain combines TRBV30 with TRBJ1-5, with D uncertain. CDR3 length: 15 residues. The germline CDR1 and CDR2 sequences are GTSNPN and SVGIG (reference sequence). The V gene lost 1 base and the J gene lost 0 bases, with 10 bases spanning the gap. CDR3 loop: CAWSGQTFSNQPQHF. The DNA for the CDR3 is TGTGCCTGGAGTGGGCAGACATTTAGCAATCAGCCCCAGCATTTT.

This clone has a handful of counts. The rearrangement uses TRBV2 and TRBJ1-1; D uncertain. Germline V CDR1 and CDR2: SNHLY, FYNNEI. The V gene lost 4 bases and the J gene lost 4 bases, with 16 bases spanning the gap. The CDR3 consists of 15 residues. CDR3: CASSALDTFTTEAFF. The CDR3 region has the DNA TGTGCCAGCAGTGCCTTAGACACTTTTACCACTGAAGCTTTCTTT.

The chain has TRBV10-1 and TRBJ1-6; 8 bases line up with TRBD1. V shed 0 bases and J 7 bases; nucleotides not matched to a gene: 5. Germline-derived CDR1 and CDR2 are WNHNN and SYGVQD (reference sequence). The CDR3 extends over 16 amino acids. CDR3 nucleotide sequence: TGCGCCAGCAGTGAGTCTGCAGGGGGCAAGAATTCACCCCTCCACTTT. Translated: CASSESAGGKNSPLHF.

This clone was picked up a small number of times. The CDR3: CAISESGYGYTF. For the CDR3, the DNA is TGTGCCATCAGTGAGTCCGGCTATGGCTACACCTTC. The chain couples TRBV10-3 to TRBJ1-2, with unresolved D. Trimming took 0 bases from V and 4 from J, leaving 3 bases between them. Germline V gives CDR1 ENHRY, CDR2 SYGVKD. This CDR3 has 12 amino acids.

The rearrangement joins TRBV28 to TRBJ1-2; TRBD1 aligns across 7 bases. Per germline, CDR1 MDHEN and CDR2 SYDVKM. The V segment lost 7 bases and the J segment 6 bases; nucleotides outside the gene matches: 8. This CDR3 spans 13 amino acids. The chain's CDR3 is CASKSDRVHGYTF. The CDR3 DNA reads TGTGCCAGCAAAAGCGACAGGGTCCATGGCTACACCTTC.